The 13 T cell receptor beta chains listed next were all sequenced from one sample in a study of post-analysis software for immune sequencing data. General study points: Several TRBV segments were more frequent in patients than controls; TRBV5-6, TRBV5-1 and TRBV20-1 belonged to this group.

Presence of unique molecular identifiers characterized the TCR beta cDNA libraries. TCRdb reanalysed the PCR reads using MiXCR and keeps one entry per CDR3 protein. The sample comprises approximately 570,000 distinct CDR3 sequences, about 40% of which are singletons, and under 2% rests with the top ten. For these receptors, no antigen is known. Sequencing was carried out using blood. The receptors here all came from a girl aged 5-17 years with multiple sclerosis.

This clonotype showed up just a few times. The chain is built from TRBV29-1 and TRBJ2-1, with 9 bases identical to TRBD2. In germline, CDR1 is SQVTM, CDR2 ANQGSEA. The CDR3 has 13 amino acids. The V gene end was trimmed by 7 bases and the J gene end by 8 bases; junction bases not matched to a gene: 9. CDR3 residues: CSAGTSSDHEQFF. CDR3 DNA: TGCAGCGCGGGGACTAGCAGTGATCATGAGCAGTTCTTC.

In this sample, this clonotype turned up a few times. The rearrangement uses TRBV13 and TRBJ2-1, with TRBD2 matching 9 bases. This CDR3 has 14 amino acids. V shed 5 bases and J 7 bases; nucleotides not matched to a gene: 6. Germline V gene data show CDR1 as PRHDT and CDR2 as FYEKMQ (reference sequence). CDR3 nucleotides: TGTGCCAGCAGCCCCTCCCTAGCGGGGAATGAGCAGTTCTTC. Translating it yields CASSPSLAGNEQFF.

This chain joins TRBV20-1 and TRBJ2-7, with D possibly matching TRBD1 (6 bases). The V end was cut by 0 bases, the J end by 9 bases, with 21 bases between. Germline V lookup: CDR1 DFQATT, CDR2 SNEGSKA (reference sequence). CDR3 size: 15 residues. Here the CDR3 reads CSARDDTGMGVGQYF. CDR3 bases: TGCAGTGCTAGAGATGACACAGGGATGGGCGTCGGGCAGTACTTC.

This rearrangement joins TRBV27 to TRBJ1-5; D gene unclear. Trimming removed 4 bases at V and 0 bases at J, with 10 bases between. The CDR3 has 15 residues. Germline loops: CDR1 MNHEY, CDR2 SMNVEV (reference sequence). The CDR3 DNA is TGTGCCAGCAGTTCTGCAGAGTATAGCAATCAGCCCCAGCATTTT. This sequence encodes CASSSAEYSNQPQHF.

Turning to this clonotype: At one end, the junction sequence differs from germline, possibly due to a read error. V usage is TRBV7-9 and J usage is TRBJ1-2; D gene uncertain. Germline V gene data show CDR1 as SEHNR and CDR2 as FQNEAQ (reference sequence). This CDR3 region has 14 residues. In nucleotides, the CDR3 is TGTGCCAGCAGGACATTGGGAAAAAACTACGGCTACACCTTC. Protein product: CASRTLGKNYGYTF.

This clonotype was seen more than once but under ten times. This rearrangement joins TRBV4-1 to TRBJ2-3; 8 nucleotides line up with TRBD2. V lost 4 bases to trimming and J lost 6 bases; unmatched junction nucleotides: 15. The CDR3 spans 17 residues. CDR1 MGHRA and CDR2 YSYEKL come from the germline V gene. In DNA form, the CDR3 reads TGCGCCAGCAGCCGAACGGGCTGGGCGGGGGGTTTTGATACGCAGTATTTT. Its translation: CASSRTGWAGGFDTQYF.

The table lists this clonotype with a few counts. The chain has TRBV6-2 or TRBV6-3 and TRBJ2-1, with TRBD2 identical over 13 bases. V was clipped by 6 bases and J by 6 bases; unmatched bases: 11. CDR1 MNHEY and CDR2 SVGEGT come from the germline V gene. This CDR3 region has 17 residues. The CDR3 DNA sequence: TGTGCCAGCAGGGAGAGCCTAGGGACTAGCGGGGCCAATGAGCAGTTCTTC. Translation: CASRESLGTSGANEQFF.

The rearrangement uses TRBV5-1 and TRBJ2-1; possibly TRBD2 for D (5 bases). The CDR3 covers 16 residues. Trimming took 1 base from V and 1 from J, leaving 12 bases between them. Germline loops: CDR1 SGHRS, CDR2 YFSETQ. CDR3 coding DNA: TGCGCCAGCAGCTTGTTTAGTAGCGTTTCCTACAATGAGCAGTTCTTC. This encodes CASSLFSSVSYNEQFF.

The V gene is TRBV12-3 or TRBV12-4, the J gene TRBJ1-5; D not resolved. The CDR3 consists of 14 residues. Trimming pared 5 bases from V and 2 bases from J, leaving 10 bases between. CDR3 sequence: CASSPTEGNQPQHF. As DNA, the CDR3 is TGTGCCAGCAGTCCTACAGAGGGCAATCAGCCCCAGCATTTT.

The rearrangement links TRBV5-1 to TRBJ2-6; D not resolved. The germline V gene has CDR1 SGHRS and CDR2 YFSETQ. The V end lost 4 bases, the J end lost 0 bases, and 8 bases lay between the germline ends. CDR3 size: 15 residues. The CDR3 loop is CASSQRYSGANVLTF. The DNA of the CDR3 is TGCGCCAGCAGCCAGCGTTACTCTGGGGCCAACGTCCTGACTTTC.

The rearrangement uses TRBV10-3 and TRBJ1-2; a weak D match, TRBD1 (5 bases). Germline V lookup: CDR1 ENHRY, CDR2 SYGVKD. CDR3 length: 13 residues. V was trimmed by 7 bases and J by 6 bases, leaving 15 bases between them. CDR3 amino acids: CAITSRDEDGYTF. For the CDR3, the DNA is TGTGCCATCACCTCCAGGGACGAGGATGGCTACACCTTC.

This clonotype was counted a few times. Being one base from a much bigger clone, this may be a read error. The V and J genes are TRBV14 and TRBJ2-7, with 7 positions matching TRBD1. V shed 4 bases and J 2 bases; nucleotides not matched to a gene: 11. The CDR3 is 16 residues long. CDR1 and CDR2 from the germline V gene are SGHDN and FVKESK. The CDR3 bases are TGTGCCAGCAGCCTCAGACAGGGAAGGGACCCCTACGAGCAGTACTTC. It yields the protein CASSLRQGRDPYEQYF.

V gene TRBV20-1 combines with J gene TRBJ2-5; 9 bases agree with TRBD2. The CDR3 covers 16 residues. In germline, CDR1 is DFQATT, CDR2 SNEGSKA (reference sequence). With 6 bases clipped from V and 1 base from J, the junction kept 12 bases outside the gene matches. This CDR3 reads CSATFPVAGVQETQYF. CDR3 nucleotides: TGCAGTGCCACCTTCCCCGTAGCGGGGGTCCAAGAGACCCAGTACTTC.